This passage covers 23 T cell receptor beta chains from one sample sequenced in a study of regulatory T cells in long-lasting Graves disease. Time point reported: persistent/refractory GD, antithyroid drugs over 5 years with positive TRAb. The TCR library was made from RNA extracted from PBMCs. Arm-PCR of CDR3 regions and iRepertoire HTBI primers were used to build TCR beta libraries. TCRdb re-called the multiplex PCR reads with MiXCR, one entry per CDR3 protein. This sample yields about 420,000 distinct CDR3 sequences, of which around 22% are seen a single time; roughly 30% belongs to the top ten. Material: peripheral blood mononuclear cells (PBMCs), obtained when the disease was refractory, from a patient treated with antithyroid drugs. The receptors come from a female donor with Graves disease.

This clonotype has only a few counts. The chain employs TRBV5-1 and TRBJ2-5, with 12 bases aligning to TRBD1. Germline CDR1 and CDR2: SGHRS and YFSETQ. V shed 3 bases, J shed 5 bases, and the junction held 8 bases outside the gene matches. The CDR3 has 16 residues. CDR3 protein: CASSWGQGAKEETQYF. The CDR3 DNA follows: TGCGCCAGCAGCTGGGGACAGGGGGCCAAAGAGGAGACCCAGTACTTC.

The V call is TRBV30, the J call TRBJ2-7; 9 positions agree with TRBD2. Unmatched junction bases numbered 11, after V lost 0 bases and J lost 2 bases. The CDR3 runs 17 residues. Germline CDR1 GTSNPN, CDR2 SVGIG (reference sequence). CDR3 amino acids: CAWSVRRLAGMAYEQYF. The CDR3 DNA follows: TGTGCCTGGAGTGTACGGAGGCTAGCGGGAATGGCCTACGAGCAGTACTTC.

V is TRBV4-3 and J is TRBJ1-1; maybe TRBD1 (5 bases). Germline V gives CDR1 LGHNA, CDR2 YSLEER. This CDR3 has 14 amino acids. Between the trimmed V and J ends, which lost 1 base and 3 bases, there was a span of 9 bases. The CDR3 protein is CASSQVQDYTEAFF. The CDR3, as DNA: TGCGCCAGCAGCCAAGTACAGGACTACACTGAAGCTTTCTTT.

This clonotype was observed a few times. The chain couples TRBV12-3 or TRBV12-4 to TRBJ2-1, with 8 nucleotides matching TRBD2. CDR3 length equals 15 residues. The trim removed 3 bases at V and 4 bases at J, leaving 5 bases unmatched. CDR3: CASSFSTSGYNEQFF. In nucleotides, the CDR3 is TGTGCCAGCAGTTTTTCTACTAGCGGTTACAATGAGCAGTTCTTC.

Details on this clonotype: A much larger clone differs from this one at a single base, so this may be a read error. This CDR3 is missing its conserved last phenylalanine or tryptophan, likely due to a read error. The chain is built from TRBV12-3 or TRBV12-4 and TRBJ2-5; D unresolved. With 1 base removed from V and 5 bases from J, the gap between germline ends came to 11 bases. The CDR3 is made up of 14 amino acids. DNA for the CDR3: TGTGCCAGCAGTTTAGAAACGGGTTGGGAGACCCAGTACTCC. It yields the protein CASSLETGWETQYS.

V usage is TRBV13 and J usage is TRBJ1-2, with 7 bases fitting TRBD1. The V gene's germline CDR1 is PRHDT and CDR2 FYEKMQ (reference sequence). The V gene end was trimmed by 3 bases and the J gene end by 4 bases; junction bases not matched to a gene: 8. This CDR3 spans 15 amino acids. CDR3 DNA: TGTGCCAGCAGCTTGGCCGGGACAGAGTTCTATGGCTACACCTTC. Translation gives CASSLAGTEFYGYTF.

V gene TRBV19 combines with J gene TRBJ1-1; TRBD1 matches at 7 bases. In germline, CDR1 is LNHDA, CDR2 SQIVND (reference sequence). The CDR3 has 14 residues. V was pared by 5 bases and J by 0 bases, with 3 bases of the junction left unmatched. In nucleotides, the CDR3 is TGTGCCAGTAGTGAGGGACAGATGAACACTGAAGCTTTCTTT. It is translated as CASSEGQMNTEAFF.

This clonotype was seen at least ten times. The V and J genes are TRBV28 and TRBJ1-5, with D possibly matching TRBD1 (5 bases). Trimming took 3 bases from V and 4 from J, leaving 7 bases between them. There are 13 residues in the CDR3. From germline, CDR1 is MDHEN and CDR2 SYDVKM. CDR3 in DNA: TGTGCCAGCAGTTTTGAGGGGAATCAGCCCCAGCATTTT. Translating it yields CASSFEGNQPQHF. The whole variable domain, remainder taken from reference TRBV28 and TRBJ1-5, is DVKVTQSSRYLVKRTGEKVFLECVQDMDHENMFWYRQDPGLGLRLIYFSYDVKMKEKGDIPEGYSVSREKKERFSLILESASTNQTSMYLCASSFEGNQPQHFGDGTRLSIL.

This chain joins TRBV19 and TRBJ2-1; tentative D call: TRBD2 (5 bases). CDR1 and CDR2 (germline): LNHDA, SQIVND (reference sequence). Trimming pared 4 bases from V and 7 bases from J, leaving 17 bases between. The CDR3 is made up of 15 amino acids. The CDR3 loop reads CASSRSEGRWNEQFF. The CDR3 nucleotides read TGTGCCAGTAGTAGGTCCGAGGGCCGGTGGAATGAGCAGTTCTTC. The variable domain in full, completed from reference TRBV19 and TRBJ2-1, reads DGGITQSPKYLFRKEGQNVTLSCEQNLNHDAMYWYRQDPGQGLRLIYYSQIVNDFQKGDIAEGYSVSREKKESFPLTVTSAQKNPTAFYLCASSRSEGRWNEQFFGPGTRLTVL.

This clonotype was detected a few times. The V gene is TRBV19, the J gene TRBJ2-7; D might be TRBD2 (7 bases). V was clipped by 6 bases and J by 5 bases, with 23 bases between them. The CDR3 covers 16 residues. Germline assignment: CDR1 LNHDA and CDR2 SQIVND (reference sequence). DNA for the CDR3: TGTGCCAGTAGCCCAGTGGGGCGGGGGCGCGTGAACGAGCAGTACTTC. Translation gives CASSPVGRGRVNEQYF.

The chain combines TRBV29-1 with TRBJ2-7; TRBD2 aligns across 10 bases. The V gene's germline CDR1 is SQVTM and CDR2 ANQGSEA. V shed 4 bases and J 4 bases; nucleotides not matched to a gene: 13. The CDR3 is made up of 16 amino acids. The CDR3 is CSVVQDIAGGGYEQYF. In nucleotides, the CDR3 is TGCAGCGTTGTGCAGGATATAGCGGGAGGTGGTTACGAGCAGTACTTC.

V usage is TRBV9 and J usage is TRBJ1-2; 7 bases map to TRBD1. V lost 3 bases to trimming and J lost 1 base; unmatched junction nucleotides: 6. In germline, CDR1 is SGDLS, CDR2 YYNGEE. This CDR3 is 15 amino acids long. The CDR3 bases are TGTGCCAGCAGCGGGGACAGACCAAATAACTATGGCTACACCTTC. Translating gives CASSGDRPNNYGYTF.

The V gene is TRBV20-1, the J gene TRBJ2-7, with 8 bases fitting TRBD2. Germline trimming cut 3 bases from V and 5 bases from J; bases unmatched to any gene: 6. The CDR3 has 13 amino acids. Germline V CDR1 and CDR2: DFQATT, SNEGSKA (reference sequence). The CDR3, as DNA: TGCAGTGCTAGCCCGGGACTAGTGGACGAGCAGTACTTC. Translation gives CSASPGLVDEQYF.

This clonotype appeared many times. CDR3 nucleotides: TGCGCCAGCAGCTTGGAGGGACAGGCAAACTATGGCTACACCTTC. Its protein product is CASSLEGQANYGYTF. The gene calls are TRBV5-1 and TRBJ1-2; 8 bases line up with TRBD1. V lost 0 bases and J lost 2; bases outside the gene matches: 3. This CDR3 spans 15 amino acids. Germline V gives CDR1 SGHRS, CDR2 YFSETQ.

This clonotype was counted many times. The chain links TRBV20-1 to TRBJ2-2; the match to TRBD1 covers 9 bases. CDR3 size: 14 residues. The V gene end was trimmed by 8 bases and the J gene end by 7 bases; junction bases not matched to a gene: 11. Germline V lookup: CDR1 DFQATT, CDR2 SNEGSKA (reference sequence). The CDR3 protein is CSTTNRGRGGELFF. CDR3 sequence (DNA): TGCAGTACGACGAACAGGGGGCGCGGCGGGGAGCTGTTTTTT.

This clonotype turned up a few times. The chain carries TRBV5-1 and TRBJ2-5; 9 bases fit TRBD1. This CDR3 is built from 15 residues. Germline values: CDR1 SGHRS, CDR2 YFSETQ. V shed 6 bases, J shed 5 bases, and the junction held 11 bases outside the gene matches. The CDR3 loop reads CASKIEGQGGETQYF. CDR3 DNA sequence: TGCGCCAGCAAGATAGAGGGACAGGGTGGTGAGACCCAGTACTTC.

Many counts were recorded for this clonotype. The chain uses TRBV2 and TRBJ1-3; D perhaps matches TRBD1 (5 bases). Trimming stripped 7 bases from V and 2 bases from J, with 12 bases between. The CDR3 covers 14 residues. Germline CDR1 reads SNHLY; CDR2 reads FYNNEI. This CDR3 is CASNKAGTGNTIYF. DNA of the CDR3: TGTGCCAGCAATAAAGCAGGGACTGGAAACACCATATATTTT. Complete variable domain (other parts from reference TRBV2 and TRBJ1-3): EPEVTQTPSHQVTQMGQEVILRCVPISNHLYFYWYRQILGQKVEFLVSFYNNEISEKSEIFDDQFSVERPDGSNFTLKIRSTKLEDSAMYFCASNKAGTGNTIYFGEGSWLTVV.

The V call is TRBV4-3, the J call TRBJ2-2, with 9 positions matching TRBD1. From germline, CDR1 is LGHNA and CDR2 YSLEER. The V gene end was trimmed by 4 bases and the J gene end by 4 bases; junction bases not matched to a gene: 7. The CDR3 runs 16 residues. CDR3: CASSPQGATGTGELFF. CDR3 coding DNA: TGCGCCAGCAGCCCACAGGGGGCGACGGGCACCGGGGAGCTGTTTTTT.

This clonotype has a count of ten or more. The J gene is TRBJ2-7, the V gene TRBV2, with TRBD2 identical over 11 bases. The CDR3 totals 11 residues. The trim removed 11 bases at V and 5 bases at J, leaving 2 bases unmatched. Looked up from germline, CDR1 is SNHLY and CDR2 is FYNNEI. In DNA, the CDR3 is TGTGCCGGGACTAGCGGCCACGAGCAGTACTTC. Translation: CAGTSGHEQYF.

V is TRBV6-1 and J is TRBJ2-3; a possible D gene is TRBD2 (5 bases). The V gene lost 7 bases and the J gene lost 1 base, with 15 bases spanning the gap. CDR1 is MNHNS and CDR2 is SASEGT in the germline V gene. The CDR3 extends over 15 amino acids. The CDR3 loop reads CASTLGGSGTDTQYF. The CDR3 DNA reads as TGTGCCAGCACCTTAGGAGGCTCTGGCACAGATACGCAGTATTTT.

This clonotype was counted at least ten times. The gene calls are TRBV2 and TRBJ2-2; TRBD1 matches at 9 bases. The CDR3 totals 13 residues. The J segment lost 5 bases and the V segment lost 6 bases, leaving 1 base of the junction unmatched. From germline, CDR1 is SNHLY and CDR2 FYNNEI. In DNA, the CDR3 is TGTGCCAGCAGGGACAGGGGAACCGGGGAGCTGTTTTTT. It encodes CASRDRGTGELFF.

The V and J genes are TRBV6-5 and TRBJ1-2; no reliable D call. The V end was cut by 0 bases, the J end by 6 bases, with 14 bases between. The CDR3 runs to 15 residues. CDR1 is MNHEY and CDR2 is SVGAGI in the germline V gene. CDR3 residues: CASSYSFESRNGYTF. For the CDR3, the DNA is TGTGCCAGCAGTTACTCCTTCGAATCGAGGAATGGCTACACCTTC.

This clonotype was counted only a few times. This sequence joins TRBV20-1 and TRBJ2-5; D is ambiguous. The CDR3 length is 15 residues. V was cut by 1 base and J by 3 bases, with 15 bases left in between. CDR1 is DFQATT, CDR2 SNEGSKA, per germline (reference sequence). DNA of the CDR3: TGCAGTGCTAGAGGGCCCTCCGCCCAGAAAGAGACCCAGTACTTC. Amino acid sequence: CSARGPSAQKETQYF.